This T cell receptor beta chain was retrieved from a study of blood T cell repertoires in COVID-19. Study-level information: Some COVID-19 samples were acute and others convalescent; all came from the United States, Italy and Spain.

J gave up 3 bases and V 2 bases, and 3 bases lay outside the gene matches. Germline V gives CDR1 MNHEY, CDR2 SVGEGT. The CDR3 is made up of 15 amino acids. Methods used by the authors: Amplification of reference gene primers provided the estimated nucleated cell counts. Some clones are missing from TCRdb's copy, which holds only in-frame ones; the method was immunoSEQ multiplex PCR. V and J calls and clone size follow that table, whereas D and trimming were derived from the DNA. The sample shows some 100,000 clones, approximately 90% of them seen only once. Material for sequencing was peripheral blood. The clonotype comes from a woman over 75 with active COVID-19. This chain links TRBV6-2 or TRBV6-3 with TRBJ2-7; 11 nucleotides agree with TRBD2. The CDR3 here is CASSYALAGGYEQYF. For the CDR3, the DNA is TGTGCCAGCAGTTACGCCCTAGCGGGAGGCTACGAGCAGTACTTC.